These T cell receptor beta chains were read from a single sample in a study of OX40 agonist ivuxolimab in advanced cancers. Clones were sequenced by immunoSEQ multiplex PCR, and TCRdb holds only the in-frame ones, with some missing. The sample lists more than 40,000 clones, around 77% seen once, with about 3% in the top ten. The input for sequencing was CD4+ or CD8+ T cells sorted from blood, taken in a trial of the OX40 agonist ivuxolimab. These receptors all stem from an adult with an advanced solid tumor such as melanoma, head and neck, liver or kidney cancer. The conserved cysteine and the conserved F or W are not part of the CDR3 here.

j_call | v_call | cdr3_aa
TRBJ2-2 | TRBV7-9 | ASRGQAGHGELF
TRBJ2-1 | TRBV4-3 | ASSHYNEQF
TRBJ2-1 | TRBV25-1 | AISQNVGEQF
TRBJ2-3 | TRBV11-2 | ASSFHSLRDPSTDTQY
TRBJ2-5 | TRBV9 | ASSPGGGGETQY
TRBJ2-4 | TRBV18 | ASSPDRVAKNIQY
TRBJ2-7 | TRBV29-1 | SARPGGGNEQY
TRBJ2-7 | TRBV5-4 | ASSLGSGTYEQY
TRBJ1-2 | TRBV28 | AIRGGVQIGGYT
TRBJ2-1 | TRBV28 | ASGLPDRPVGRWRESYNEQF
TRBJ2-2 | TRBV29-1 | SVEDGGPTNTGELF
TRBJ2-1 | TRBV11-2 | ASSLESGGEQF
TRBJ2-7 | TRBV12-2 | ASRPTQGSGSSYEQY
TRBJ1-1 | TRBV6-5 | ASSYAQDVSTEAF
TRBJ1-3 | TRBV4-1 | ASSQGPRVGGNTIY
TRBJ2-3 | TRBV6-1 | ASSGRGDTQY
TRBJ2-6 | TRBV5-1 | ASSFGQAGANVLT
TRBJ2-5 | TRBV9 | ASSPGETQY
TRBJ1-2 | TRBV7-6 | ASSGRGPYGYT
TRBJ2-7 | TRBV7-9 | ASSFTGSAYEQY
TRBJ2-7 | TRBV6-6 | ASRISYEQY
TRBJ2-5 | TRBV5-1 | ASSISGGTLGETQY
TRBJ1-1 | TRBV25-1 | ASSDWTGNTEAF
TRBJ2-3 | TRBV2 | ASSGGTSGSAQY
TRBJ2-2 | TRBV6-1 | ASTPRAVIPGELF
TRBJ1-5 | TRBV7-2 | ASSLWKDQPQH
TRBJ2-1 | TRBV20-1 | STSGSVQF
TRBJ1-1 | TRBV5-8 | ASSLWQTSTEAF
TRBJ2-2 | TRBV6-1 | ASWTGEVGELF
TRBJ2-3 | TRBV5-1 | ASSRGQGGNTQY
TRBJ1-4 | TRBV7-9 | ASSLAGSGEKLF
TRBJ2-5 | TRBV7-8 | ASRSSEETQY
TRBJ1-2 | TRBV7-2 | ASSVQGAGGGGYT